One and the same sample provided the 28 T cell receptor beta chains below, sequenced in a study of early T cells in non-severe SARS-CoV-2 infection. TCRdb re-derived calls from the 5' RACE reads in MiXCR, one entry per CDR3 protein. In the table there are about 69,000 distinct CDR3 sequences, approximately 14% of which are singletons. The sequencing input was whole blood. These receptors were obtained from an adult who was a healthcare worker with PCR-confirmed SARS-CoV-2 infection or an uninfected control (not recorded which).

At least ten counts were recorded for this clonotype. The gene calls are TRBV29-1 and TRBJ1-3; D is unclear. CDR3 length: 13 amino acids. Germline-derived CDR1 and CDR2 are SQVTM and ANQGSEA. V lost 6 bases, J lost 4 bases, and 13 bases lay in between. The CDR3 DNA is TGCAGCGTCCGCACCGGAATCGGAAACACCATATATTTT. This gives the protein CSVRTGIGNTIYF. Full variable domain (rest looked up from reference TRBV29-1 and TRBJ1-3): SAVISQKPSRDICQRGTSLTIQCQVDSQVTMMFWYRQQPGQSLTLIATANQGSEATYESGFVIDKFPISRPNLTFSTLTVSNMSPEDSSIYLCSVRTGIGNTIYFGEGSWLTVV.

This clonotype has a handful of counts. V gene TRBV28 combines with J gene TRBJ2-1, with D tentatively TRBD1 or TRBD2 (6 bases each). The V gene's germline CDR1 is MDHEN and CDR2 SYDVKM. The CDR3 covers 15 residues. V was shortened by 8 bases and J by 4 bases, with 18 bases between the two germline ends. DNA of the CDR3: TGTGCCAGCTCCGAGGGGGGCTCCCTTTACAATGAGCAGTTCTTC. It translates to CASSEGGSLYNEQFF.

The chain couples TRBV12-3 or TRBV12-4 to TRBJ1-1; D uncertain. Trimming stripped 2 bases from V and 8 bases from J, with 6 bases between. This CDR3 comprises 11 residues. The CDR3 nucleotides read TGTGCCAGCAGTTTAAACAGAGAAGCTTTCTTT. It codes for CASSLNREAFF.

V usage is TRBV19 and J usage is TRBJ2-2; D tentatively reads TRBD1 or TRBD2 (5 bases each). Germline CDR1 is LNHDA and CDR2 is SQIVND (reference sequence). The CDR3 runs to 15 residues. Trimming removed 4 bases at V and 3 bases at J, with 12 bases between. CDR3 loop: CASSRGIWDTGELFF. Written as DNA, the CDR3 is TGTGCCAGTAGTAGGGGGATTTGGGACACCGGGGAGCTGTTTTTT.

There are a few counts of this clonotype. The gene calls are TRBV5-1 and TRBJ2-3; TRBD1 agrees at 9 bases. Germline CDR1 reads SGHRS; CDR2 reads YFSETQ. This CDR3 comprises 14 residues. V lost 4 bases, J lost 4 bases, and 4 bases stayed unmatched. The chain's CDR3 is CASSLRTGADTQYF. CDR3 nucleotides: TGCGCCAGCAGCCTAAGGACAGGGGCAGATACGCAGTATTTT. The full variable domain, its missing parts supplied by reference TRBV5-1 and TRBJ2-3, is KAGVTQTPRYLIKTRGQQVTLSCSPISGHRSVSWYQQTPGQGLQFLFEYFSETQRNKGNFPGRFSGRQFSNSRSEMNVSTLELGDSALYLCASSLRTGADTQYFGPGTRLTVL.

This clonotype turned up a few times. The chain combines TRBV6-2 or TRBV6-3 with TRBJ2-5; D is ambiguous. Trimming cost V 6 bases and J 5 bases, with 4 bases left between them. Germline V gene sequence: CDR1 MNHEY, CDR2 SVGEGT. This CDR3 is 10 amino acids long. CDR3: CASRSETQYF. CDR3 bases: TGTGCCAGCAGGTCCGAGACCCAGTACTTC.

This clonotype was detected a few times. The V gene is TRBV6-5, the J gene TRBJ2-3; D not resolved. The CDR3 totals 11 residues. V was shortened by 2 bases and J by 5 bases, with 2 bases between the two germline ends. Per germline, CDR1 MNHEY and CDR2 SVGAGI. CDR3 in DNA: TGTGCCAGCAGTTACAGAGATACGCAGTATTTT. Translating it yields CASSYRDTQYF.

This clonotype came up many times. The J gene is TRBJ2-1, the V gene TRBV12-3 or TRBV12-4; 9 nucleotides match TRBD2. The trim removed 5 bases at V and 9 bases at J, leaving 5 bases unmatched. This CDR3 is 13 amino acids long. The CDR3 reads CASSPGLASEQFF. Here the CDR3 DNA reads TGTGCCAGCAGTCCCGGACTAGCGAGTGAGCAGTTCTTC.

The chain carries TRBV7-9 and TRBJ1-2; 9 nucleotides align to TRBD1. Per germline, CDR1 SEHNR and CDR2 FQNEAQ (reference sequence). J gave up 6 bases and V 5 bases, and 4 bases lay outside the gene matches. The CDR3 loop spans 13 amino acids. CDR3 protein: CASSPGTGNGYTF. CDR3 nucleotide sequence: TGTGCCAGCAGCCCCGGGACAGGGAATGGCTACACCTTC.

The J gene is TRBJ2-3, the V gene TRBV5-6; D is uncertain. Between the trimmed V and J ends, which lost 0 bases and 2 bases, there was a span of 7 bases. The V gene's germline CDR1 is SGHDT and CDR2 YYEEEE. The CDR3 contains 14 residues. In nucleotides, the CDR3 is TGTGCCAGCAGCTTGGACAAATACACAGATACGCAGTATTTT. Translating gives CASSLDKYTDTQYF. Based on the CDR3 plus reference TRBV5-6 and TRBJ2-3, the full variable domain is DAGVTQSPTHLIKTRGQQVTLRCSPKSGHDTVSWYQQALGQGPQFIFQYYEEEERQRGNFPDRFSGHQFPNYSSELNVNALLLGDSALYLCASSLDKYTDTQYFGPGTRLTVL.

This clonotype was seen many times. The V gene is TRBV3-1, the J gene TRBJ2-3, with D possibly matching TRBD2 (7 bases). CDR3 length: 16 residues. The V end was cut by 2 bases, the J end by 3 bases, with 15 bases between. Germline V CDR1 and CDR2: LGHDT, YNNKEL (reference sequence). The CDR3 loop reads CASSQSFGGRTDTQYF. CDR3 bases: TGTGCCAGCAGCCAATCCTTCGGGGGGCGGACAGATACGCAGTATTTT.

This clonotype appeared many times. The V and J genes are TRBV19 and TRBJ2-3, with 10 bases lining up with TRBD2. Germline loops: CDR1 LNHDA, CDR2 SQIVND (reference sequence). CDR3 length: 17 residues. Trimming took 3 bases from V and 2 from J; bases not matched to a gene: 8. This chain's CDR3 is CASSIQRGGTLTDTQYF. DNA of the CDR3: TGTGCCAGTAGTATCCAGCGGGGGGGGACGCTCACAGATACGCAGTATTTT.

V is TRBV7-3 and J is TRBJ2-1; D gene ambiguous. CDR3 length: 14 residues. V lost 5 bases to trimming and J lost 1 base, with 9 bases between them. Germline assignment: CDR1 SGHTA and CDR2 FQGTGA. The CDR3 DNA sequence: TGTGCCAGCAGCATAGACGGATCCTACAATGAGCAGTTCTTC. It yields the protein CASSIDGSYNEQFF.

This clonotype was picked up a small number of times. The chain couples TRBV9 to TRBJ1-3; possible D gene TRBD1, 5 bases. Deletions cut 3 bases from V and 4 bases from J, with 11 bases between. CDR3 size: 14 residues. Per the germline V gene, CDR1 is SGDLS and CDR2 is YYNGEE. This CDR3 is CASSGRDVGNTIYF. In DNA, the CDR3 is TGTGCCAGCAGCGGACGGGACGTCGGAAACACCATATATTTT.

The genes are TRBV6-1 and TRBJ1-2; TRBD1 is a possible D gene (6 bases). Trimming took off 5 bases at V and 7 bases at J, with 17 bases between the two ends. The CDR3 runs 14 residues. Per the germline V gene, CDR1 is MNHNS and CDR2 is SASEGT. CDR3 sequence: CASSSDSGVLGYTF. DNA for the CDR3: TGTGCCAGCAGTTCGGACAGTGGAGTACTTGGCTACACCTTC.

This clonotype appeared a few times. V and J are TRBV20-1 and TRBJ2-3; D possibly corresponds to TRBD1 (6 bases). V dropped 2 bases and J dropped 7 bases, with 13 bases sitting between them. CDR1 is DFQATT, CDR2 SNEGSKA, per germline (reference sequence). The CDR3 loop spans 13 amino acids. The CDR3 loop is CSARSQGINTQYF. DNA for the CDR3: TGCAGTGCTAGAAGCCAGGGGATCAATACGCAGTATTTT.

This clonotype was counted a few times. The J gene is TRBJ2-7, the V gene TRBV6-1; D possibly matches TRBD1 or TRBD2 (5 bases each). This CDR3 spans 14 amino acids. CDR1 and CDR2 from the germline V gene are MNHNS and SASEGT. The V end lost 7 bases, the J end lost 1 base, and 14 bases lay between the germline ends. CDR3 amino acids: CASNFPGRSYEQYF. The CDR3, as DNA: TGTGCCAGCAATTTCCCGGGACGGTCCTACGAGCAGTACTTC.

The sample holds a few counts of this clonotype. The chain carries TRBV7-9 and TRBJ1-5; D is possibly TRBD1 (6 bases). Trimming shortened V by 0 bases and J by 2 bases, and 14 bases separated the two germline ends. The CDR3 runs to 17 residues. CDR1 is SEHNR, CDR2 FQNEAQ, per germline (reference sequence). CDR3 nucleotide sequence: TGTGCCAGCAGCTTAGCCTTGACAGGAGTCGGCAATCAGCCCCAGCATTTT. This gives the protein CASSLALTGVGNQPQHF.

This clonotype occurred a few times. The J gene is TRBJ2-7, the V gene TRBV27, with a tentative D call TRBD1 (5 bases). Deletions cut 4 bases from V and 3 bases from J, with 13 bases between. Germline CDR1 is MNHEY and CDR2 is SMNVEV (reference sequence). The CDR3 is 14 amino acids. The CDR3 nucleotides read TGTGCCAGCAGTTCCATCACAGGTCACTACGAGCAGTACTTC. This encodes CASSSITGHYEQYF.

This clonotype was detected only a few times. J is TRBJ1-5 and V is TRBV11-2, with D possibly TRBD1 on 6 matching bases. Trimming removed 3 bases from V and 6 bases from J, with 9 bases in between. The CDR3 is 13 amino acids. Per germline, CDR1 SGHAT and CDR2 FQNNGV. CDR3 loop: CASSLGGVQPQHF. The DNA of the CDR3 is TGTGCCAGCAGCTTGGGGGGCGTTCAGCCCCAGCATTTT.

This clonotype has a count of ten or more. The rearrangement uses TRBV6-2 or TRBV6-3 and TRBJ1-1, with D tentatively TRBD1 (5 bases). Germline CDR1 MNHEY, CDR2 SVGEGT. The CDR3 has 14 amino acids. Trimming left V 0 bases short and J 11 bases short, with 16 bases between. CDR3 sequence (DNA): TGTGCCAGCAGTTACTCTTTCCTCAGGGACGCGGCTTTCTTT. Translating it yields CASSYSFLRDAAFF.

This sequence joins TRBV11-2 and TRBJ2-2; D not resolved. Trimming removed 0 bases from V and 7 bases from J, with 18 bases in between. This CDR3 has 17 residues. Looked up from germline, CDR1 is SGHAT and CDR2 is FQNNGV. The CDR3 nucleotides are TGTGCCAGCAGCTTAGATCGCACACCCTCCTCAGTCGGGGAGCTGTTTTTT. Protein: CASSLDRTPSSVGELFF.

This clonotype showed up just a few times. The J gene is TRBJ2-3, the V gene TRBV18, with TRBD2 matching over 10 bases. The J segment lost 1 base and the V segment lost 3 bases, leaving 13 bases of the junction unmatched. CDR1 KGHSH and CDR2 LQKENI come from the germline V gene. The CDR3 spans 19 residues. CDR3 loop: CASSPRNLLAGDRTDTQYF. In DNA form, the CDR3 reads TGTGCCAGCTCACCTCGGAACCTTCTAGCGGGGGACCGCACAGATACGCAGTATTTT.

This clonotype turned up a few times. This rearrangement joins TRBV18 to TRBJ2-5; D unresolved. V dropped 5 bases and J dropped 2 bases, with 6 bases sitting between them. The CDR3 covers 12 residues. Germline lookup yields CDR1 KGHSH and CDR2 LQKENI. The CDR3 loop is CASSVGQETQYF. CDR3 in DNA: TGTGCCAGCTCAGTTGGTCAAGAGACCCAGTACTTC.

The sample holds one count of this clonotype. The V call is TRBV6-1, the J call TRBJ2-5; 14 nucleotides agree with TRBD2. Trimming cost V 7 bases and J 6 bases; bases outside gene matches: 10. Germline assignment: CDR1 MNHNS and CDR2 SASEGT. This CDR3 contains 16 residues. CDR3 coding DNA: TGTGCCAGCACCCTCTCGGGACTAGCGGGGGTGAAGACCCAGTACTTC. It encodes CASTLSGLAGVKTQYF.

This clonotype has ten or more counts. The chain has TRBV12-3 or TRBV12-4 and TRBJ2-5, with 9 bases fitting TRBD1. The J segment lost 2 bases and the V segment lost 8 bases, leaving 9 bases of the junction unmatched. This CDR3 has 15 amino acids. The CDR3 loop is CASSITGGLQETQYF. The CDR3 DNA reads TGTGCCAGCTCCATCACAGGGGGCCTTCAAGAGACCCAGTACTTC.

This chain links TRBV2 with TRBJ1-1; D gene ambiguous. This CDR3 spans 15 amino acids. Germline V gives CDR1 SNHLY, CDR2 FYNNEI. The V end lost 4 bases, the J end lost 1 base, and 13 bases lay between the germline ends. The CDR3 sequence is CASSVSVAANTEAFF. The CDR3 bases are TGTGCCAGCAGTGTTTCGGTGGCAGCGAACACTGAAGCTTTCTTT.

The chain uses TRBV28 and TRBJ1-4, with D tentatively TRBD1 (5 bases). From germline, CDR1 is MDHEN and CDR2 SYDVKM. The CDR3 has 13 residues. Trimming pared 6 bases from V and 4 bases from J, leaving 9 bases between. The CDR3 DNA follows: TGTGCCAGCAGCAGGGAAAATAATGAAAAACTGTTTTTT. This gives the protein CASSRENNEKLFF.